The clone carrying this T cell receptor (beta chain) was seen repeatedly, ten times or more. The antigen is not known. CDR1 and CDR2 from the germline V gene are SGHNT and YYREEE (reference sequence). The germline V and J ends were trimmed by 5 bases and 5 bases, with 8 bases remaining between them. The CDR3 length is 12 residues. This entry comes from a study of T cell repertoires in cytomegalovirus infection. About the research overall: Indications of both CMV infection and matching HLA type were provided by public TCR beta signatures.

Regarding the study as a whole: Carriage of CMV together with the relevant HLA was identifiable through cumulative public TCR beta family frequency. What dominated the ex vivo response were HLA-C-restricted CMV-specific TCR beta clonotypes.

TCRdb re-called the reads through MiXCR, storing one row per CDR3 protein. The sample records roughly 81,000 distinct CDR3 sequences, 3.5% to 4.5% being singletons. The chain couples TRBV5-4 to TRBJ2-1, with D hard to call. The TCR was taken from a human donor in good health (CMV status not recorded). Some clones in this sample may be carry-over from other donors' samples. Sequencing input: PBMCs. In DNA form, the CDR3 reads TGTGCCAGCAGGCGAAGACACAATGAGCAGTTCTTC. It is translated as CASRRRHNEQFF.